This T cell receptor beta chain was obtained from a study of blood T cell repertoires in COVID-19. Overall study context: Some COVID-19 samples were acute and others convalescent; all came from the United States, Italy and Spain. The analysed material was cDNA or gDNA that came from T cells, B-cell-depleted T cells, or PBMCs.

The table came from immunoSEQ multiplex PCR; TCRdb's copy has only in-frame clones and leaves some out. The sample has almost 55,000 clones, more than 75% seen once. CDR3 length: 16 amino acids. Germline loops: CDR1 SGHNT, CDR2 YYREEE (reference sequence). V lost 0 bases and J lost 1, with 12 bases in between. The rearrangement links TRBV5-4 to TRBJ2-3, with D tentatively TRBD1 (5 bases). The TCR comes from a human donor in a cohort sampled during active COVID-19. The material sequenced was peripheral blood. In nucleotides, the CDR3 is TGTGCCAGCAGCTTGGGGGGCTCCACTGGCACAGATACGCAGTATTTT. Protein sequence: CASSLGGSTGTDTQYF.